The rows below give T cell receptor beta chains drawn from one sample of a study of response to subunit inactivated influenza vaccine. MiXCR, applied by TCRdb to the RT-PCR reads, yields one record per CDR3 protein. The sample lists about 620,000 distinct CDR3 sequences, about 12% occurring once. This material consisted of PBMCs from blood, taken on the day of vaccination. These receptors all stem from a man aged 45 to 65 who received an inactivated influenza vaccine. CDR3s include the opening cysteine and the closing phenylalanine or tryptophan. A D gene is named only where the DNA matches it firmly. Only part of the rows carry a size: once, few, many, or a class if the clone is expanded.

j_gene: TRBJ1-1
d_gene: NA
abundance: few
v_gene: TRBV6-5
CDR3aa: CASSYSKGRTEAFF
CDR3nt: TGTGCCAGCAGTTACTCGAAGGGGCGGACTGAAGCTTTCTTT

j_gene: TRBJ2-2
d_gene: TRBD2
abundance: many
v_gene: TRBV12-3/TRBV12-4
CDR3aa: CASSSLSGGGPNTGELFF
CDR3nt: TGTGCCAGCAGTTCGTTATCCGGGGGGGGCCCGAACACCGGGGAGCTGTTTTTT

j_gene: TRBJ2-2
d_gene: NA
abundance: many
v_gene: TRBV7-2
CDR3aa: CASSFGGANTGELFF
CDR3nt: TGTGCCAGCAGCTTTGGGGGCGCGAACACCGGGGAGCTGTTTTTT

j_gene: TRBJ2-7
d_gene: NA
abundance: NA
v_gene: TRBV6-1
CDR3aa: CASSRRENYEQYF
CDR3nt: TGTGCCAGCAGTCGCAGGGAAAACTACGAGCAGTACTTC

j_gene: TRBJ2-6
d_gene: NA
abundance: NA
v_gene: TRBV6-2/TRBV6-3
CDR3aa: CASSYSGNGANVLTF
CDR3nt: TGTGCCAGCAGTTACTCGGGTAATGGGGCCAACGTCCTGACTTTC

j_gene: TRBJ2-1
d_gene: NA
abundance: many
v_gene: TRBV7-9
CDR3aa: CASSLATGRYNEQFF
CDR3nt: TGTGCCAGCAGCTTGGCAACGGGACGGTACAATGAGCAGTTCTTC

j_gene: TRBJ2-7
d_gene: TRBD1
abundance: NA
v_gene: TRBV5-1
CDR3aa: CASSSTGGGYEQYF
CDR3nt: TGCGCCAGCAGCTCGACAGGGGGCGGGTACGAGCAGTACTTC

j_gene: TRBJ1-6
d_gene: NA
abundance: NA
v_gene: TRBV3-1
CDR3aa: CASSPRQMLHDNSPLHF
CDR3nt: TGTGCCAGCAGCCCCCGACAGATGCTGCACGATAATTCACCCCTCCACTTT

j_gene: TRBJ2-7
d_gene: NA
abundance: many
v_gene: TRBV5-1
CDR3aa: CASSFYGGSYEQYF
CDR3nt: TGCGCCAGCAGCTTTTACGGGGGCTCCTACGAGCAGTACTTC

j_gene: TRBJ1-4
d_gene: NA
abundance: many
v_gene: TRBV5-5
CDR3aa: CASSKEAYLEKLFF
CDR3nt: TGTGCCAGCAGCAAGGAGGCCTACCTCGAAAAACTGTTTTTT

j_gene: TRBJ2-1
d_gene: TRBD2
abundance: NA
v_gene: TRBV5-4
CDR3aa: CASSLVLTSGINEQFF
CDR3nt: TGTGCCAGCAGCTTGGTCCTTACCAGCGGGATTAATGAGCAGTTCTTC

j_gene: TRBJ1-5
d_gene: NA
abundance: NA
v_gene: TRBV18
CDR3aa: CASSPLAGEVNQPQHF
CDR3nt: TGTGCCAGCTCACCACTGGCAGGGGAGGTGAATCAGCCCCAGCATTTT

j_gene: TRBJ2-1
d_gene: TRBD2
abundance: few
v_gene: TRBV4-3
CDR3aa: CASSQDTRRGGGEQFF
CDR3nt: TGCGCCAGCAGCCAAGATACCCGGCGGGGGGGCGGTGAGCAGTTCTTC

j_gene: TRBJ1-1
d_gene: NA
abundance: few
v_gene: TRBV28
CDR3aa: CASSFVDRRDTEAFF
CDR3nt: TGTGCCAGCAGTTTTGTCGACCGGCGGGACACTGAAGCTTTCTTT

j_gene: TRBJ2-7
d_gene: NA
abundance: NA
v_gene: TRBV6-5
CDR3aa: CASSYRRGYEQYF
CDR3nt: TGTGCCAGCAGCTACCGACGGGGCTACGAGCAGTACTTC

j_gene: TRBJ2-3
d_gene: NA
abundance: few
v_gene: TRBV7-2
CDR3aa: CASSPRRGSSDTQYF
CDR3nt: TGTGCCAGCAGCCCCCGTCGGGGTTCGTCAGATACGCAGTATTTT

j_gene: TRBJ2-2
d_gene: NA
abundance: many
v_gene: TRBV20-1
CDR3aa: CSAARVLSSGELFF
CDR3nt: TGCAGTGCCGCCAGGGTTTTGTCGTCCGGGGAGCTGTTTTTT

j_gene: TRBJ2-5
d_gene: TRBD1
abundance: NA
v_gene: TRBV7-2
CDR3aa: CASSRRRTGGAETQYF
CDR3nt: TGTGCCAGCAGCCGAAGACGGACAGGGGGCGCAGAGACCCAGTACTTC

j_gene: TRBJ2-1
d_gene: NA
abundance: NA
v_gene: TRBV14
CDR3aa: CASSPFRDTPYNEQFF
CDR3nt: TGTGCCAGCAGTCCGTTCCGGGACACCCCCTACAATGAGCAGTTCTTC

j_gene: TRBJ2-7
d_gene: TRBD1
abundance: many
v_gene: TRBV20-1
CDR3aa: CSAQGQGAYEQYF
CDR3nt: TGCAGTGCCCAGGGACAGGGGGCCTACGAGCAGTACTTC

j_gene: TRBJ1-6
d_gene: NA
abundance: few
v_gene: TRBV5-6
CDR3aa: CASTRDYSPLHF
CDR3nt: TGTGCCAGCACCCGAGATTATTCACCCCTCCACTTT

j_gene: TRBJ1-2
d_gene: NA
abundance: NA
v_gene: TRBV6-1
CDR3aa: CASKRGEGYGYTF
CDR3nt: TGTGCCAGCAAACGGGGAGAAGGGTATGGCTACACCTTC

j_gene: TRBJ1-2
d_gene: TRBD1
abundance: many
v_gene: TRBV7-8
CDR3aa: CASSLGPTGDGYTF
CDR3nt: TGTGCCAGCAGCTTAGGGCCCACAGGGGATGGCTACACCTTC

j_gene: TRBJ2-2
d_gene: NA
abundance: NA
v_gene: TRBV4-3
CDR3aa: CASSQVGQGRTGELFF
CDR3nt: TGCGCCAGCAGCCAAGTCGGGCAAGGGCGGACCGGGGAGCTGTTTTTT

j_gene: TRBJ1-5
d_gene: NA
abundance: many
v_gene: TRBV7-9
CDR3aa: CASGSNQPQHF
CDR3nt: TGTGCCAGCGGGAGCAATCAGCCCCAGCATTTT

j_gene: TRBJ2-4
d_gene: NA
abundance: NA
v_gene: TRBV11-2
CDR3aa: CASSLVARDIQYF
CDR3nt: TGTGCCAGCAGCTTAGTTGCCAGGGACATTCAGTACTTC

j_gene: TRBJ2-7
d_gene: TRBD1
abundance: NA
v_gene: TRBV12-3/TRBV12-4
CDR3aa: CASRKRQGAYEQYF
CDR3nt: TGTGCCAGCAGAAAACGACAGGGGGCCTACGAGCAGTACTTC

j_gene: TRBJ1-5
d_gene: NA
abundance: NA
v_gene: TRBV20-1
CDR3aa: CSASLSSAGNQPQHF
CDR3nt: TGCAGTGCTAGCCTCTCCAGTGCGGGTAATCAGCCCCAGCATTTT

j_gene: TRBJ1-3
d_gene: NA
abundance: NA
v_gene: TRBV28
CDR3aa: CASSPWATSGNTIYF
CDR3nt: TGTGCCAGCAGCCCTTGGGCGACCTCTGGAAACACCATATATTTT

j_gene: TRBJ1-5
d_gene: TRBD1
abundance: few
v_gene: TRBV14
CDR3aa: CASSQEPQGANQPQHF
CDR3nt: TGTGCCAGCAGCCAAGAACCACAGGGGGCCAATCAGCCCCAGCATTTT

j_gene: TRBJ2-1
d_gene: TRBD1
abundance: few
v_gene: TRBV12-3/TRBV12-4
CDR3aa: CASRSHGTGYNEQFF
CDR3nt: TGTGCCAGCAGGTCTCATGGGACAGGGTACAATGAGCAGTTCTTC

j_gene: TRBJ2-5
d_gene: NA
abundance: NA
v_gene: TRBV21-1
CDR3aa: CASNSAGWRAPQETQYF
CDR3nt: TGTGCCAGCAACAGCGCGGGGTGGCGGGCCCCTCAAGAGACCCAGTACTTC

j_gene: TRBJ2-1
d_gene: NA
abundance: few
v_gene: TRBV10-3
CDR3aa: CAISGMPSGAYNEQFF
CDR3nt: TGTGCCATCAGTGGTATGCCCTCTGGGGCCTACAATGAGCAGTTCTTC

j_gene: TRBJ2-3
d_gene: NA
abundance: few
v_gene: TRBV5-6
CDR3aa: CASSLAMRSTDTQYF
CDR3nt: TGTGCCAGCAGCTTGGCCATGAGGAGCACAGATACGCAGTATTTT

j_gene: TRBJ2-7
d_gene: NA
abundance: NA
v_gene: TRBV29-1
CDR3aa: CSAEGGLGNEQYF
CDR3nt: TGCAGCGCCGAGGGGGGGCTAGGGAACGAGCAGTACTTC

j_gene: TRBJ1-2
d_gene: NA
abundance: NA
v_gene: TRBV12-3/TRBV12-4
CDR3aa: CASSLGISATYGYTF
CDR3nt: TGTGCCAGCAGTTTAGGAATATCAGCCACCTATGGCTACACCTTC

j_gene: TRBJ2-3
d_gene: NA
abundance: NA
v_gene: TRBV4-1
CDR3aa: CASSQHFTDTQYF
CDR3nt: TGCGCCAGCAGCCAACATTTCACAGATACGCAGTATTTT

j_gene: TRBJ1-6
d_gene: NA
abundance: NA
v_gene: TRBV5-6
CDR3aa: CASSLGTEGNSPLHF
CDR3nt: TGTGCCAGCAGCTTGGGGACTGAAGGGAATTCACCCCTCCACTTT

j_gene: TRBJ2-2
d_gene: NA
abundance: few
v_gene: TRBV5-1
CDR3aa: CASTSTGMNTGELFF
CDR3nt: TGCGCCAGCACCTCGACAGGAATGAACACCGGGGAGCTGTTTTTT

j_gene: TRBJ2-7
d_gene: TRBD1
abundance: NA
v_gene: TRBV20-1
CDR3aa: CSALTGTGGYEQYF
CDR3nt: TGCAGTGCCCTCACAGGGACAGGGGGCTACGAGCAGTACTTC

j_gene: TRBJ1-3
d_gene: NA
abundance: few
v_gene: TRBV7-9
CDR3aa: CASSLASKQTSGNTIYF
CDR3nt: TGTGCCAGCAGCTTAGCCTCGAAACAGACCTCTGGAAACACCATATATTTT

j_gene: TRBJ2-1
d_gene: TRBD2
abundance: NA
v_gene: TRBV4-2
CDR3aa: CASSQDLAGGLGEQFF
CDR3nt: TGTGCCAGCAGCCAAGATCTAGCGGGGGGGTTGGGTGAGCAGTTCTTC